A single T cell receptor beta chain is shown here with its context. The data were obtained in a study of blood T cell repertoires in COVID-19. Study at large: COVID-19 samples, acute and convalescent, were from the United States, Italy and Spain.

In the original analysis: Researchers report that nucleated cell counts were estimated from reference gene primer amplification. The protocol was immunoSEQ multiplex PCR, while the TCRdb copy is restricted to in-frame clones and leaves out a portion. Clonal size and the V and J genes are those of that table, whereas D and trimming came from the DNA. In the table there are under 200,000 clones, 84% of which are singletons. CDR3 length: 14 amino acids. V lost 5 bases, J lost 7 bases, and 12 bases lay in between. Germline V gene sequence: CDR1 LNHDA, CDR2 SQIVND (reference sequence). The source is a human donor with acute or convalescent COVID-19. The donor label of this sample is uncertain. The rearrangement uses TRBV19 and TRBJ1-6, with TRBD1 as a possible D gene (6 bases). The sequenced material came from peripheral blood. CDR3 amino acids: CASSPQGSNSPLHF. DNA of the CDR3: TGTGCCAGTAGTCCTCAGGGGTCCAATTCACCCCTCCACTTT.